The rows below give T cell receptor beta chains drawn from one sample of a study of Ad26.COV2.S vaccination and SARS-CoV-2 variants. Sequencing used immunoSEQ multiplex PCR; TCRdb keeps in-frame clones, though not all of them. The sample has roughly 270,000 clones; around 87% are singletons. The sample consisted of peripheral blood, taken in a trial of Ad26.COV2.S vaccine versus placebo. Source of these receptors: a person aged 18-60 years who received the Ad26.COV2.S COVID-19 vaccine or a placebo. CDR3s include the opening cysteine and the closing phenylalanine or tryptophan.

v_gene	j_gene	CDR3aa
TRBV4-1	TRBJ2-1	CASSLGESSYNEQFF
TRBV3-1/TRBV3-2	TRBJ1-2	CASSSGTAGYGYTF
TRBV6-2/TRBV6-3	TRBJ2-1	CASSYEPGTPGDEQFF
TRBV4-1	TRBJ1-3	CASSQGGRGRSSGNTIYF
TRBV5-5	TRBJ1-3	CASVPGWGLDTIYF
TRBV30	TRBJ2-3	CASFGGSSTDTQYF
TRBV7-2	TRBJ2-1	CASSLVASGGASYNEQFF
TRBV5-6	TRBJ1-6	CASSWTSGQYNSPLHF
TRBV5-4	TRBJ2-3	CASSLRGQGAEYF
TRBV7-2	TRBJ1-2	CASSLVQGHYGYTF
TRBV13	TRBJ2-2	CASSLAGDTGELFF
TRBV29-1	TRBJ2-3	CSVGLGSGTDTQYF
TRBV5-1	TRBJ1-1	CASSETAQGNTEAFF
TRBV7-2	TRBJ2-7	CASSLKVGVAYEQYF
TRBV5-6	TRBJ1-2	CASSSSNNYGYTF
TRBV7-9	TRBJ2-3	CASSLGVSTDTQYF
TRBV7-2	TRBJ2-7	CASSDPGRTAYEQYF
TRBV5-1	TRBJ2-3	CASSLATSGGVSTDTQYF
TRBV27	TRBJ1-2	CASSFLGQVSGGYTF
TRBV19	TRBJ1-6	CASSIALQGRSPLHF
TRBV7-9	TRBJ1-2	CASSLAARNYGYTF
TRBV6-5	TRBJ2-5	CAAAGRERETQYF
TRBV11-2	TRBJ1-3	CASSSLSGQGNTIYF
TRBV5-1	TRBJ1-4	CASRKGANEKLFF
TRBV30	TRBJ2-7	CAWSVVGASSYEQYF
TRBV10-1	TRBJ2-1	CASSESRNWGNEQFF
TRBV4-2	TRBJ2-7	CASSQDLAGEAYEQYF
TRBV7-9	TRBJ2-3	CASSLGPDTQYF
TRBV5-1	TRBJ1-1	CASSLDSNTEAFF
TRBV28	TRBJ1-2	CASSLGKGGRHGYTF
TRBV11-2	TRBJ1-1	CASSFFAYSPAEGTEAFF
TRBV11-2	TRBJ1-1	CASSLVLGEGTEAFF
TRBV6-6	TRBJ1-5	CASSSSDRNSNQPQHF
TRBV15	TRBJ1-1	CATSPRTGEAFF
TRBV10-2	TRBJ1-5	CASRKTGIGQPQHF
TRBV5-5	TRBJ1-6	CASSWATSSYNSPLHF
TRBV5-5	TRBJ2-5	CASSLPNRPETQYF
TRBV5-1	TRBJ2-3	CASSLGVGVSTDTQYF
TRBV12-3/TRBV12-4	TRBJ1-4	CASRRSANEKLFF
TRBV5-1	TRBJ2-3	CASSSSRGTDTQYF
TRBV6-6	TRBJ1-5	CASLTAGGNQPQHF
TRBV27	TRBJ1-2	CASSSGGDGYTF
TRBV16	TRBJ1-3	CASSQGSLSGNTIYF
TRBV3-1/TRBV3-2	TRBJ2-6	CASSPTGANVLTF
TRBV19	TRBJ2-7	CASSMGDSRSYEQYF
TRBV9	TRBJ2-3	CASSVVPRGATADTQYF
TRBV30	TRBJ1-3	CAWGRTDGGNTIYF
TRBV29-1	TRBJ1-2	CSAGGITYGYTF
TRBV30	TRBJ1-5	CAWSVGVSGHQPQHF
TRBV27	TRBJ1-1	CASSFGLGNTEAFF
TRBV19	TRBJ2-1	CASSPKTGTSGRNEQFF